This T cell receptor (beta chain) was sequenced for a study of T-cell reconstitution after alpha-beta-depleted transplantation in children. Whole-study findings and limits: Reported findings indicate that, about two months after transplant, alpha-beta T cells came from several hundred expanded clones, which were derived from non-depleted graft cells. After transplant, high TCRbeta diversity at day 60 in some patients arose from surviving recipient T cells and thymic progenitors.

This clonotype was observed a handful of times. Its antigen is as yet unknown. Germline V gives CDR1 SGHRS, CDR2 YFSETQ. With 4 bases clipped from V and 3 bases from J, the junction kept 9 bases outside the gene matches. CDR3 length equals 18 residues. Unique molecular identifiers were built into the TCRbeta library. TCRdb reprocessed the PCR reads via MiXCR and lists one record per CDR3 protein. The sample includes 250,000 to 400,000 distinct CDR3 sequences, 23% of them seen just once. The gene calls are TRBV5-1 and TRBJ2-1; the match to TRBD2 covers 14 bases. The sample in question was PBMCs, mostly from graft donor cells, obtained 180 days after TCRalphabeta/CD19-depleted stem cell transplant. This TCR derives from a male patient between 10 and 17 years old who had a stem cell transplant for acute lymphoblastic leukemia, so the T cells may come from the graft donor. The CDR3 loop reads CASSNLGTSGRIYNEQFF. The CDR3 DNA follows: TGCGCCAGCAGCAATCTTGGGACTAGCGGGAGAATCTACAATGAGCAGTTCTTC.